Listed here are 19 T cell receptor beta chains from one sample, sequenced in a study of shared clonotypes between healthy human individuals. Only in-frame clones appear in the TCRdb table, and some are missing; sequencing was by immunoSEQ multiplex PCR. The sample has 85,000 to 100,000 clones, 67% seen once. The material sequenced was memory CD8+ T cells sorted from blood. Subset denoted: CD45RO+ cells pooled with CCR7-negative TemRA cells. The receptor source for this set is a man aged 25 to 40 in good health.

The rearrangement links TRBV14 to TRBJ2-4, with D unclear. The CDR3 is 17 amino acids. Trimming shortened V by 4 bases and J by 1 base, and 17 bases separated the two germline ends. Germline V gene data show CDR1 as SGHDN and CDR2 as FVKESK. CDR3 loop: CASSPPVPPRAKNIQYF. In DNA, the CDR3 is TGTGCCAGCAGCCCGCCGGTACCTCCTCGGGCCAAAAACATTCAGTACTTC.

This clone was detected a few times. CDR3 in amino acids: CASTLGNTEAFF. The DNA of the CDR3 is TGTGCCAGCACCCTGGGTAACACTGAAGCTTTCTTT. The J gene is TRBJ1-1, the V gene TRBV28; D is unclear. The V end was cut by 7 bases, the J end by 2 bases, with 8 bases between. CDR3 length: 12 residues. Looked up from germline, CDR1 is MDHEN and CDR2 is SYDVKM.

The chain uses TRBV5-4 and TRBJ1-1; D not certain. Per the germline V gene, CDR1 is SGHNT and CDR2 is YYREEE (reference sequence). This CDR3 is built from 12 residues. V lost 2 bases and J 6 bases, leaving 8 bases between the germline ends. The CDR3 reads CASSFPHAEAFF. The CDR3 DNA reads TGTGCCAGCAGCTTCCCTCACGCTGAAGCTTTCTTT.

This chain links TRBV5-4 with TRBJ2-5; 7 nucleotides line up with TRBD2. Germline V gene lookup returns CDR1 SGHNT and CDR2 YYREEE (reference sequence). V was pared by 0 bases and J by 5 bases, with 10 bases of the junction left unmatched. This CDR3 spans 16 amino acids. The CDR3 sequence is CASSLGPGLPPETQYF. CDR3 bases: TGTGCCAGCAGCTTGGGACCGGGACTACCTCCGGAGACCCAGTACTTC.

The sample holds a few counts of this clone. The rearrangement joins TRBV11-2 to TRBJ1-1; possible D gene TRBD1, 6 bases. The germline V and J ends were trimmed by 6 bases and 5 bases, with 13 bases remaining between them. CDR1 SGHAT and CDR2 FQNNGV come from the germline V gene. The CDR3 extends over 13 amino acids. CDR3 sequence (DNA): TGTGCCAGCAGGTTCAGGGGAGGGACTGAAGCTTTCTTT. As protein: CASRFRGGTEAFF.

This clone has just a few counts. V is TRBV11-2 and J is TRBJ2-5; D is unresolved. The CDR3 is made up of 11 amino acids. Germline V gene lookup returns CDR1 SGHAT and CDR2 FQNNGV. Trimming shortened V by 4 bases and J by 6 bases, and 6 bases separated the two germline ends. CDR3 in DNA: TGTGCCAGCAGCTCGCGGCAGACCCAGTACTTC. Translated, it gives CASSSRQTQYF.

The rearrangement uses TRBV27 and TRBJ2-7; D is possibly TRBD2 (6 bases). Per the germline V gene, CDR1 is MNHEY and CDR2 is SMNVEV (reference sequence). Trimming left V 4 bases short and J 7 bases short, with 20 bases between. This CDR3 has 15 residues. The CDR3 is CASSSPGLLGVEQYF. CDR3 DNA: TGTGCCAGCAGTTCGCCGGGACTTCTGGGTGTTGAGCAGTACTTC.

The rearrangement joins TRBV18 to TRBJ1-2; a weak D match, TRBD1 (6 bases). In germline, CDR1 is KGHSH, CDR2 LQKENI. Trimming took 4 bases from V and 3 from J, leaving 12 bases between them. The CDR3 extends over 14 amino acids. This CDR3 reads CASSLQGSDYGYTF. The CDR3 bases are TGTGCCAGCTCACTACAGGGTTCCGACTATGGCTACACCTTC.

V gene TRBV5-5 combines with J gene TRBJ2-1; D is unresolved. This CDR3 spans 15 amino acids. Trimming pared 2 bases from V and 4 bases from J, leaving 13 bases between. Germline lookup yields CDR1 SGHKS and CDR2 YYEKEE (reference sequence). CDR3 bases: TGTGCCAGCAGCTTTGGACGTCCCCCATACAATGAGCAGTTCTTC. The encoded protein is CASSFGRPPYNEQFF.

This chain connects TRBV9 to TRBJ2-7, with TRBD2 matching 8 bases. CDR1 SGDLS and CDR2 YYNGEE come from the germline V gene. V was clipped by 4 bases and J by 6 bases; unmatched bases: 6. The CDR3 is 13 residues long. The CDR3, as DNA: TGTGCCAGCAGCCCGGGAGGGCCAATCGAGCAGTACTTC. This encodes CASSPGGPIEQYF.

The CDR3 coding sequence is TGTGCCAGCACAAGCGGGACTTTAGCCAAAAACATTCAGTACTTC. The encoded protein is CASTSGTLAKNIQYF. This chain joins TRBV2 and TRBJ2-4, with 7 bases matching TRBD2. This CDR3 is 15 amino acids long. Germline trimming cut 7 bases from V and 0 bases from J; bases unmatched to any gene: 6. Per the germline V gene, CDR1 is SNHLY and CDR2 is FYNNEI.

The chain combines TRBV11-2 with TRBJ2-1, with 8 bases lining up with TRBD2. The CDR3 contains 17 residues. V shed 3 bases and J 6 bases; nucleotides not matched to a gene: 13. CDR1 and CDR2 (germline): SGHAT, FQNNGV. The chain's CDR3 is CASSFREGGTRGNEQFF. The CDR3 DNA is TGTGCCAGCAGCTTTAGGGAGGGGGGGACTAGAGGCAATGAGCAGTTCTTC.

Details on this clone: The same CDR3 also results from other DNA sequences found in this sample. V gene TRBV7-6 combines with J gene TRBJ2-6, with D unclear. The CDR3 is made up of 14 amino acids. Looked up from germline, CDR1 is SGHVS and CDR2 is FNYEAQ. V was trimmed by 2 bases and J by 4 bases, leaving 6 bases between them. The CDR3, as DNA: TGTGCCAGCAGCTTATTCACCGGGGCCAACGTCCTGACTTTC. Amino acid sequence: CASSLFTGANVLTF. The full variable domain, with the rest looked up from reference TRBV7-6 and TRBJ2-6, is GAGVSQSPRYKVTKRGQDVALRCDPISGHVSLYWYRQALGQGPEFLTYFNYEAQQDKSGLPNDRFSAERPEGSISTLTIQRTEQRDSAMYRCASSLFTGANVLTFGAGSRLTVL.

This chain joins TRBV15 and TRBJ2-6; possibly TRBD1 or TRBD2 for D (5 bases each). This CDR3 spans 16 amino acids. Trimming left V 7 bases short and J 0 bases short, with 13 bases between. Per the germline V gene, CDR1 is LNHNV and CDR2 is YYDKDF (reference sequence). The CDR3 sequence is CATMGPVSSGANVLTF. The CDR3 DNA follows: TGTGCCACCATGGGACCAGTCAGCTCTGGGGCCAACGTCCTGACTTTC.

The genes are TRBV28 and TRBJ1-2; TRBD1 matches 9 bases. CDR3 length equals 16 residues. The germline V gene encodes CDR1 MDHEN and CDR2 SYDVKM. V was clipped by 5 bases and J by 2 bases; unmatched bases: 9. This chain's CDR3 is CASSPVTGGGNYGYTF. The CDR3 DNA reads as TGTGCCAGCAGTCCCGTGACAGGGGGGGGAAACTATGGCTACACCTTC.

There are a few counts of this clone. CDR3 loop: CATLGTGQSGTEAFF. CDR3 DNA sequence: TGTGCCACCCTCGGGACAGGGCAATCCGGAACTGAAGCTTTCTTT. The genes are TRBV18 and TRBJ1-1, with 9 bases aligning to TRBD1. Germline V gene data show CDR1 as KGHSH and CDR2 as LQKENI. After removal of 10 bases from V and 5 bases from J, the junction contained 14 bases not matched to a gene. The CDR3 length is 15 residues.

This sequence joins TRBV27 and TRBJ1-1; TRBD1 is a possible D gene (6 bases). Germline CDR1 reads MNHEY; CDR2 reads SMNVEV (reference sequence). The CDR3 has 14 amino acids. Trimming cost V 2 bases and J 8 bases, with 15 bases left between them. DNA for the CDR3: TGTGCCAGCAGTTTACTGGGGGAGGGGGAGGAAGCTTTCTTT. Translating gives CASSLLGEGEEAFF.

The chain employs TRBV10-1 and TRBJ2-3; the match to TRBD2 covers 10 bases. The CDR3 loop spans 16 amino acids. Trimming removed 2 bases from V and 4 bases from J; junction bases left unmatched: 6. Germline V gene lookup returns CDR1 WNHNN and CDR2 SYGVQD (reference sequence). The CDR3 DNA reads TGCGCCAGCAGTGAGGGTGCAGCGGGAGGGTCAGATACGCAGTATTTT. Amino acid sequence: CASSEGAAGGSDTQYF.

This clone was counted between two and nine times. The chain employs TRBV6-4 and TRBJ1-1, with D hard to call. Trimming left V 2 bases short and J 0 bases short, with 7 bases between. Per germline, CDR1 MRHNA and CDR2 SNTAGT. The CDR3 contains 14 residues. As DNA, the CDR3 is TGTGCCAGCAGTGACAATGGGATGAACACTGAAGCTTTCTTT. It is translated as CASSDNGMNTEAFF.